The sequence of this T cell receptor beta chain was determined in a study of cytotoxic CD8 clonotypes in ibrutinib-treated CLL. Findings and limits, study-wide: Samples from sustained-remission and progressing patients were taken at different times. Baseline clonality, higher than in age-matched healthy donors, tracked circulating CD8+ T-cell counts.

Clones were sequenced by immunoSEQ multiplex PCR, and TCRdb holds only the in-frame ones, with some missing. The table has about 29,000 clones, approximately 68% seen once. This clone was observed a few times. The antigen remains unidentified. V was trimmed by 3 bases and J by 6 bases, leaving 15 bases between them. The V gene's germline CDR1 is SEHNR and CDR2 FQNEAQ (reference sequence). This CDR3 spans 15 amino acids. The sequencing here drew on PBMCs, taken after 24 months of ibrutinib treatment. This chain uses TRBV7-9 with TRBJ1-5; possibly TRBD1 for D (5 bases). The origin of this receptor is a human donor with chronic lymphocytic leukemia. CDR3 protein: CASSLSGDFGQPQHF. CDR3 nucleotides: TGTGCCAGCAGCTTGTCTGGGGACTTTGGTCAGCCCCAGCATTTT. The full variable domain, in which reference TRBV7-9 and TRBJ1-5 provide the parts outside the CDR3, is DTGVSQNPRHKITKRGQNVTFRCDPISEHNRLYWYRQTLGQGPEFLTYFQNEAQLEKSRLLSDRFSAERPKGSFSTLEIQRTEQGDSAMYLCASSLSGDFGQPQHFGDGTRLSIL.